The sequence of this TCR beta chain was determined in a study of blood T cell repertoires in COVID-19. Germline V lookup: CDR1 SEHNR, CDR2 FQNEAQ (reference sequence). V dropped 5 bases and J dropped 4 bases, with 6 bases sitting between them. CDR3 length: 12 amino acids. Produced via immunoSEQ multiplex PCR; TCRdb's table is partial and in-frame only. The sample yields about 160,000 clones, about 88% seen once. The source of this sequence is a woman between 50 and 59 years old with COVID-19, enrolled during active disease. This rearrangement joins TRBV7-9 to TRBJ1-5; D unresolved. Sequencing used peripheral blood. This CDR3 reads CASSILNQPQHF. CDR3 coding DNA: TGTGCCAGCAGCATACTAAATCAGCCCCAGCATTTT.